These 16 T cell receptor beta chains were all obtained from the same sample, sequenced in a study of cytomegalovirus exposure and HLA in healthy donors. Researchers ran the PCR with 60 Vbeta and 13 Jbeta primers. The method was immunoSEQ multiplex PCR; TCRdb's version includes in-frame clones alone and lacks a portion of them. The top ten clones hold about 19% of a sample with about 120,000 clones, over 65% of them seen once. The sample consisted of PBMCs. These TCRs come from a man younger than 35 in good health and CMV-seropositive.

V and J are TRBV10-3 and TRBJ2-1; the D is unclear. Per the germline V gene, CDR1 is ENHRY and CDR2 is SYGVKD. The V gene lost 8 bases and the J gene lost 10 bases, with 15 bases spanning the gap. The CDR3 is 12 residues long. CDR3: CAISVSSREQFF. CDR3 in DNA: TGTGCCATCTCGGTCTCATCGAGGGAGCAGTTCTTC.

The rearrangement joins TRBV29-1 to TRBJ1-4; 9 nucleotides line up with TRBD1. The CDR3 length is 12 residues. Trimming removed 7 bases from V and 8 bases from J; junction bases left unmatched: 5. The germline CDR1 and CDR2 sequences are SQVTM and ANQGSEA. CDR3 amino acids: CSAGQGKEKLFF. As DNA, the CDR3 is TGCAGCGCCGGACAGGGGAAGGAAAAACTGTTTTTT.

This rearrangement joins TRBV25-1 to TRBJ1-1; possibly TRBD1 for D (6 bases). The germline CDR1 and CDR2 sequences are MGHDK and SYGVNS. The CDR3 runs 14 residues. The V end lost 3 bases, the J end lost 7 bases, and 15 bases lay between the germline ends. The CDR3 DNA reads as TGTGCCAGCAGTGACCCCGCAGGGGTTGGTGAAGCTTTCTTT. Translated: CASSDPAGVGEAFF.

J is TRBJ1-6 and V is TRBV14; D remains ambiguous. The CDR3 spans 13 residues. V dropped 1 base and J dropped 7 bases, with 5 bases sitting between them. The germline V gene has CDR1 SGHDN and CDR2 FVKESK. The CDR3: CASSQVMNSPLHF. CDR3 nucleotides: TGTGCCAGCAGCCAAGTTATGAATTCACCCCTCCACTTT.

J is TRBJ2-2 and V is TRBV13, with D perhaps matching TRBD1 (6 bases). Trimming took off 1 base at V and 5 bases at J, with 8 bases between the two ends. The CDR3 runs 14 residues. Germline loops: CDR1 PRHDT, CDR2 FYEKMQ (reference sequence). CDR3 in amino acids: CASSLVTGTGELFF. The CDR3 DNA reads TGTGCCAGCAGCTTAGTCACAGGGACCGGGGAGCTGTTTTTT.

The CDR3 is CASSFRLAPDTQYF. The CDR3 coding sequence is TGTGCCAGCAGCTTCAGACTAGCCCCAGATACGCAGTATTTT. J is TRBJ2-3 and V is TRBV7-2; 7 bases line up with TRBD2. The CDR3 totals 14 residues. Germline-derived CDR1 and CDR2 are SGHTA and FQGNSA. The V segment lost 3 bases and the J segment 4 bases; nucleotides outside the gene matches: 4.

The rearrangement links TRBV7-9 to TRBJ2-5; 8 bases map to TRBD2. The DNA end is a closer match to TRBJ2-7, so the J assignment may be wrong. Germline V lookup: CDR1 SEHNR, CDR2 FQNEAQ (reference sequence). The CDR3 runs to 16 residues. CDR3 sequence (DNA): TGTGCCAGCAGCTCCTCAAATCAGCGGGAGCTTTACGAGCAGTACTTC. Translated: CASSSSNQRELYEQYF.

This chain connects TRBV27 to TRBJ2-5; no definite D call. Germline lookup yields CDR1 MNHEY and CDR2 SMNVEV (reference sequence). The ends were cut back, 5 bases at V and 4 bases at J, with 8 bases in the middle. The CDR3 contains 12 residues. CDR3 bases: TGTGCCAGCAGTCCCCATCCAGAGACCCAGTACTTC. This codes for CASSPHPETQYF.

The V gene is TRBV30, the J gene TRBJ1-1; D not certain. The CDR3 covers 12 residues. Trimming cost V 5 bases and J 1 base, with 8 bases left between them. Germline values: CDR1 GTSNPN, CDR2 SVGIG (reference sequence). This CDR3 is CAWRVKNTEAFF. CDR3 coding DNA: TGTGCCTGGCGGGTGAAGAACACTGAAGCTTTCTTT.

V gene TRBV9 combines with J gene TRBJ2-3, with TRBD2 matching over 7 bases. The CDR3 extends over 15 amino acids. V lost 0 bases, J lost 0 bases, and 1 base stayed unmatched. Looked up from germline, CDR1 is SGDLS and CDR2 is YYNGEE. CDR3 region: CASSVAGGSTDTQYF. Here the CDR3 DNA reads TGTGCCAGCAGCGTAGCGGGGGGAAGCACAGATACGCAGTATTTT.

The chain links TRBV14 to TRBJ1-4; D may be TRBD1 (6 bases). V lost 2 bases to trimming and J lost 17 bases, with 18 bases between them. The germline gives CDR1 SGHDN, CDR2 FVKESK. The CDR3 runs 13 residues. This CDR3 reads CASSQNDGTKVFF. CDR3 DNA sequence: TGTGCCAGCAGCCAAAACGATGGGACAAAAGTTTTTTTT. The full variable domain, with the rest looked up from reference TRBV14 and TRBJ1-4, is EAGVTQFPSHSVIEKGQTVTLRCDPISGHDNLYWYRRVMGKEIKFLLHFVKESKQDESGMPNNRFLAERTGGTYSTLKVQPAELEDSGVYFCASSQNDGTKVFFGSGTQLSVL.

V is TRBV2 and J is TRBJ2-7, with 8 bases identical to TRBD1. V shed 0 bases and J 5 bases; nucleotides not matched to a gene: 9. Germline V lookup: CDR1 SNHLY, CDR2 FYNNEI. The length of the CDR3 is 16 residues. CDR3 region: CASSEALQGVMNEQYF. In DNA, the CDR3 is TGTGCCAGCAGTGAAGCGCTACAGGGGGTCATGAACGAGCAGTACTTC. The whole variable domain, filled in from reference TRBV2 and TRBJ2-7, reads EPEVTQTPSHQVTQMGQEVILRCVPISNHLYFYWYRQILGQKVEFLVSFYNNEISEKSEIFDDQFSVERPDGSNFTLKIRSTKLEDSAMYFCASSEALQGVMNEQYFGPGTRLTVT.

CDR3 DNA: TGTGCCAGCAGCCCCCCAGGGGGTTCCTACGAGCAGTACTTC. This gives the protein CASSPPGGSYEQYF. This chain joins TRBV9 and TRBJ2-7; 7 bases map to TRBD1. After removal of 4 bases from V and 1 base from J, the junction contained 5 bases not matched to a gene. This CDR3 comprises 14 residues. Germline V gives CDR1 SGDLS, CDR2 YYNGEE.

The gene calls are TRBV6-1 and TRBJ2-7, with D possibly matching TRBD1 (5 bases). V lost 6 bases and J 2 bases, leaving 17 bases between the germline ends. The germline V gene encodes CDR1 MNHNS and CDR2 SASEGT. The CDR3 length is 15 residues. CDR3 loop: CASSPTLDSPYEQYF. In DNA, the CDR3 is TGTGCCAGCAGCCCCACCCTAGACAGTCCCTACGAGCAGTACTTC.

This chain uses TRBV7-9 with TRBJ1-4; D is possibly TRBD1 (5 bases). In germline, CDR1 is SEHNR, CDR2 FQNEAQ (reference sequence). Deletions cut 5 bases from V and 7 bases from J, with 14 bases between. This CDR3 spans 14 amino acids. Here the CDR3 reads CASSVRDWGEKLFF. The CDR3 DNA is TGTGCCAGCAGCGTACGGGACTGGGGTGAAAAACTGTTTTTT.

The gene calls are TRBV5-1 and TRBJ1-2, with 12 positions matching TRBD1. The germline V gene encodes CDR1 SGHRS and CDR2 YFSETQ. V was clipped by 6 bases and J by 3 bases; unmatched bases: 3. This CDR3 has 14 residues. The CDR3 DNA follows: TGCGCCAGCACCGGGACAGGGGGCGACTATGGCTACACCTTC. Encoded protein: CASTGTGGDYGYTF.